A selection of T cell receptor beta chains follows, all from one sample in a study of OX40 agonist ivuxolimab in advanced cancers. Produced via immunoSEQ multiplex PCR; TCRdb's table is partial and in-frame only. The sample consists of more than 60,000 clones, 70% to 80% of them appearing once. This specimen consisted of CD4+ or CD8+ T cells sorted from blood, obtained in a trial of the OX40 agonist ivuxolimab. These receptors originate from an adult with an advanced solid tumor such as melanoma, head and neck, liver or kidney cancer. Each CDR3 is given with its conserved first and last residue. D genes are given only for firm matches. A clone size is listed for some rows: how often the clone was seen (once, few, many), or a class if it is expanded.

TRBV18	TRBJ2-3	.	.	CASSPVPSGDTQYF	TGTGCCAGCTCCCCGGTCCCCTCGGGAGATACGCAGTATTTT
TRBV5-1	TRBJ1-1	.	TRBD1	CASSRQGENTEAFF	TGCGCCAGCAGCCGACAGGGGGAAAACACTGAAGCTTTCTTT
TRBV27	TRBJ2-7	many	TRBD1	CASSLKPGQGFEQYF	TGTGCCAGCAGTTTAAAGCCGGGACAGGGTTTCGAGCAGTACTTC
TRBV7-9	TRBJ2-7	.	TRBD2	CASSLTSGSKEQYF	TGTGCCAGCAGCTTAACTAGCGGGAGTAAGGAGCAGTACTTC
TRBV7-9	TRBJ1-2	few	.	CASSSPDRTRGNYGYTF	TGTGCCAGCAGCTCCCCGGACAGAACGAGAGGGAACTATGGCTACACCTTC
TRBV5-1	TRBJ2-1	few	.	CASSFSNEQFF	TGCGCCAGCAGCTTTAGCAATGAGCAGTTCTTC
TRBV7-9	TRBJ1-1	.	.	CASSSWVGMNTEAFF	TGTGCCAGCAGCTCTTGGGTGGGGATGAACACTGAAGCTTTCTTT
TRBV10-3	TRBJ1-5	.	TRBD1	CAIRQGSNQPQHF	TGTGCCATTAGACAGGGAAGCAATCAGCCCCAGCATTTT
TRBV10-3	TRBJ1-2	.	.	CAIRQVNYGYTF	TGTGCCATCCGACAGGTTAACTATGGCTACACCTTC
TRBV21-1	TRBJ2-1	few	.	CASSKVPLRPNNEQFF	TGTGCCAGCAGCAAAGTTCCTCTCCGCCCAAACAATGAGCAGTTCTTC
TRBV5-1	TRBJ1-5	few	TRBD1	CASSSGTADSNQPQHF	TGCGCCAGCAGCTCCGGGACAGCAGATAGCAATCAGCCCCAGCATTTT
TRBV25-1	TRBJ1-1	.	.	CASRGGFGTEAFF	TGTGCCAGCCGGGGGGGTTTTGGCACTGAAGCTTTCTTT
TRBV7-8	TRBJ2-2	.	TRBD1	CATGADRGKSGELFF	TGTGCCACCGGAGCGGACAGGGGAAAATCCGGGGAGCTGTTTTTT
TRBV10-2	TRBJ2-7	.	TRBD2	CASRLAGGSYEQYF	TGCGCCAGCAGATTAGCGGGGGGTTCCTACGAGCAGTACTTC
TRBV10-1	TRBJ2-2	.	.	CASSESAIGELFF	TGCGCCAGCAGTGAGTCGGCAATCGGGGAGCTGTTTTTT
TRBV7-9	TRBJ2-1	.	.	CASSLSGTRYNEQFF	TGTGCCAGCAGCCTTAGCGGTACGCGTTACAATGAGCAGTTCTTC
TRBV19	TRBJ1-2	.	.	CASTLNLLGGGYTF	TGTGCCAGTACCTTGAACCTCTTGGGAGGAGGCTACACCTTC
TRBV27	TRBJ2-6	few	.	CASSVLGAGANVLTF	TGTGCCAGCAGTGTCCTAGGGGCTGGGGCCAACGTCCTGACTTTC
TRBV5-1	TRBJ2-5	.	TRBD2	CASSLGSGQETQYF	TGCGCCAGCAGCTTGGGTAGCGGGCAAGAGACCCAGTACTTC
TRBV5-4	TRBJ1-4	once	.	CASSLNSEKLFF	TGTGCCAGCAGCTTAAATAGTGAAAAACTGTTTTTT
TRBV7-9	TRBJ2-3	.	.	CASSFPPRGRGGQDTQYF	TGTGCCAGCAGCTTCCCGCCCAGGGGAAGGGGGGGACAAGATACGCAGTATTTT
TRBV2	TRBJ2-3	once	TRBD2	CASRTTSGTTDTQYF	TGTGCCAGCAGGACCACTAGCGGAACCACAGATACGCAGTATTTT
TRBV14	TRBJ1-3	few	.	CASSLVNINTIYF	TGTGCCAGCAGCCTGGTCAACATAAACACCATATATTTT
TRBV9	TRBJ2-5	.	.	CASSVGRQETQYF	TGTGCCAGCAGCGTAGGGCGCCAAGAGACCCAGTACTTC
TRBV7-6	TRBJ2-5	.	.	CASSLAQETQYF	TGTGCCAGCAGCTTAGCGCAGGAGACCCAGTACTTC
TRBV6-1	TRBJ2-2	few	.	CASLGKGTGELFF	TGTGCCAGCTTAGGAAAGGGAACCGGGGAGCTGTTTTTT
TRBV9	TRBJ1-2	.	.	CASSVGERSYGYTF	TGTGCCAGCAGCGTAGGGGAGAGGTCTTATGGCTACACCTTC
TRBV9	TRBJ2-3	.	TRBD2	CASSALAGVGDTQYF	TGTGCCAGCAGCGCTCTAGCGGGGGTAGGAGATACGCAGTATTTT
TRBV18	TRBJ1-5	.	.	CASSPRSNQPQHF	TGTGCCAGCTCACCACGGAGCAATCAGCCCCAGCATTTT
TRBV18	TRBJ1-4	.	TRBD1	CASSPLATGNEKLFF	TGTGCCAGCTCACCTCTAGCGACAGGGAATGAAAAACTGTTTTTT
TRBV11-2	TRBJ2-7	.	.	CASSLGGLPLEQYF	TGTGCCAGCAGCTTAGGCGGTCTTCCACTCGAGCAGTACTTC
TRBV10-3	TRBJ1-5	.	.	CAISPGQGNQPQHF	TGTGCCATCAGTCCGGGGCAGGGCAATCAGCCCCAGCATTTT
TRBV7-8	TRBJ1-2	.	TRBD1	CASSLSGQGVVYGYTF	TGTGCCAGCAGCTTGTCGGGACAGGGGGTCGTCTATGGCTACACCTTC